This record concerns one T cell receptor beta chain sequence. The sample comes from a study of control samples from healthy donors and cancer patients. Profiling relied on immunoSEQ multiplex PCR, and the TCRdb table lists in-frame clones only, not all of them. The sample has over 50,000 clones, 88% seen once. Sequencing used blood. This receptor was taken from a man between 50 and 59 years old in good health.

CDR3 in DNA: TGTGCCAGCAGCCCCCCGGCAGGGGGCTATGGCTACACCTTC. It translates to CASSPPAGGYGYTF. The chain recombines TRBV14 with TRBJ1-2; 7 bases map to TRBD1. This CDR3 is 14 amino acids long. With 4 bases clipped from V and 4 bases from J, the junction kept 6 bases outside the gene matches. The V gene's germline CDR1 is SGHDN and CDR2 FVKESK.